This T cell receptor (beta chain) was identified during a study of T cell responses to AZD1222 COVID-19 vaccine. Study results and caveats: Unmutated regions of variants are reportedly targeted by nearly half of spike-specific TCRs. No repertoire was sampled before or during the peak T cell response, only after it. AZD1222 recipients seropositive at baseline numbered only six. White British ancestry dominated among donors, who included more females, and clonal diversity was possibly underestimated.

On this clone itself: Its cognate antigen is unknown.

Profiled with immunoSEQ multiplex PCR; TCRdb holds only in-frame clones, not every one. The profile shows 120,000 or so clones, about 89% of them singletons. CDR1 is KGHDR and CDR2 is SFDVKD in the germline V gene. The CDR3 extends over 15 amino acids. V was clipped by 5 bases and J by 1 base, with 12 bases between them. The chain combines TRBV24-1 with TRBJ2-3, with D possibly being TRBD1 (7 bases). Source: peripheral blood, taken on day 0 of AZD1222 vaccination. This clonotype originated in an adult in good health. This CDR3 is CATSAGGSGTDTQYF. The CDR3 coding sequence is TGTGCCACCAGTGCAGGGGGGAGCGGCACAGATACGCAGTATTTT.